The present entry profiles one T cell receptor (beta chain) with its context. This CDR3 spans 17 amino acids. V was clipped by 5 bases and J by 5 bases; unmatched bases: 11. Germline lookup yields CDR1 PRHDT and CDR2 FYEKMQ (reference sequence). The data were obtained in a study of blood T cell repertoires in COVID-19. On the study more broadly: Acute and convalescent COVID-19 specimens originated in the United States, Italy and Spain. Sources were T cells, B-cell-depleted T cells, or PBMCs; the material itself was cDNA or gDNA.

Assay: immunoSEQ multiplex PCR; the TCRdb copy retains only in-frame clones and omits some. Of around 200,000 clones listed, around nine tenths are singletons. The sequence was obtained from a woman aged 18-30 years who had recovered from COVID-19. This chain joins TRBV13 and TRBJ2-2; 10 nucleotides match TRBD2. The sample was peripheral blood. The CDR3 DNA sequence: TGTGCCAGCAGCCGGGGTCTAGCGGGAGATGGGACCGGGGAGCTGTTTTTT. It specifies CASSRGLAGDGTGELFF.